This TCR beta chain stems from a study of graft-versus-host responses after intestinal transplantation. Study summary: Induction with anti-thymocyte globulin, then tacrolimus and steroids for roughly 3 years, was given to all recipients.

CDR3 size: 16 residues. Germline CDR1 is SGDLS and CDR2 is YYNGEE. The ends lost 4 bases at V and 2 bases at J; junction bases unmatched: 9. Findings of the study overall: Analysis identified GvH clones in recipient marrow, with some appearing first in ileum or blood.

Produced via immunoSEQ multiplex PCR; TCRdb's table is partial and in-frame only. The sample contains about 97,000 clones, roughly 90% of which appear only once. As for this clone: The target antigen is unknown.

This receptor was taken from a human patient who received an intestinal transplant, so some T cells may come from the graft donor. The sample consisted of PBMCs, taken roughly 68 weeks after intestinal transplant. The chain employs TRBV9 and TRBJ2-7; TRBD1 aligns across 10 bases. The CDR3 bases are TGTGCCAGCAGCCCCGGACAGGGGGTTATTGCCTACGAGCAGTACTTC. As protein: CASSPGQGVIAYEQYF.